The 11 T cell receptor beta chains below all came from one sample that was sequenced in a study of T cell responses to AZD1222 COVID-19 vaccine. The data were produced by immunoSEQ multiplex PCR, yet TCRdb's version contains in-frame clones alone and is incomplete. The table has some 93,000 clones, roughly 88% seen once. Here the sequenced sample was peripheral blood, taken 28 days after the second AZD1222 dose. These receptors were taken from an adult who received the AZD1222 COVID-19 vaccine.

This chain links TRBV30 with TRBJ2-5; D is possibly TRBD1 or TRBD2 (5 bases each). The CDR3 runs to 16 residues. V dropped 2 bases and J dropped 3 bases, with 19 bases sitting between them. Germline V gene data show CDR1 as GTSNPN and CDR2 as SVGIG (reference sequence). The CDR3 here is CAWSRGWQGLEETQYF. For the CDR3, the DNA is TGTGCCTGGAGTCGAGGGTGGCAGGGCTTAGAAGAGACCCAGTACTTC.

This chain uses TRBV6-5 with TRBJ1-2, with 8 nucleotides matching TRBD1. CDR1 MNHEY and CDR2 SVGAGI come from the germline V gene. V was clipped by 2 bases and J by 4 bases; unmatched bases: 6. The CDR3 contains 15 residues. In nucleotides, the CDR3 is TGTGCCAGCAGTTACCTTACAGGGGGAGTCTATGGCTACACCTTC. This sequence encodes CASSYLTGGVYGYTF.

The rearrangement joins TRBV27 to TRBJ2-7; no clear D. The CDR3 has 14 residues. V lost 5 bases to trimming and J lost 2 bases, with 13 bases between them. Germline assignment: CDR1 MNHEY and CDR2 SMNVEV (reference sequence). CDR3 nucleotides: TGTGCCAGCAGTCATGGTGAAACTACCTACGAGCAGTACTTC. It codes for CASSHGETTYEQYF.

CDR3 residues: CASSLGPSRDVPQYF. The CDR3 DNA reads TGTGCCAGCAGCTTAGGGCCCTCCCGGGACGTCCCCCAGTACTTC. J is TRBJ2-7 and V is TRBV11-2; tentatively, D is TRBD1 or TRBD2 (5 bases each). With 1 base removed from V and 10 bases from J, the gap between germline ends came to 20 bases. CDR3 length equals 15 residues. Germline V gene lookup returns CDR1 SGHAT and CDR2 FQNNGV.

This chain connects TRBV4-2 to TRBJ1-5, with D uncertain. Germline-derived CDR1 and CDR2 are LGHNA and YNFKEQ. This CDR3 is built from 15 residues. V shed 0 bases and J shed 1 base, with 7 bases lying between them. The CDR3 DNA is TGTGCCAGCAGCCAAGAATTCGGGAGCAATCAGCCCCAGCATTTT. Translating gives CASSQEFGSNQPQHF.

This clone was seen once. Written as DNA, the CDR3 is TGTGCCAGCAGCCAAGTCGAATCTGGCGAGCAGTACTTC. Translation gives CASSQVESGEQYF. The chain couples TRBV3-1 (or the pseudogene TRBV3-2) to TRBJ2-7; no clear D. This CDR3 has 13 residues. Trimming took 1 base from V and 6 from J, leaving 10 bases between them. In germline, CDR1 is LGHDT, CDR2 YNNKEL (reference sequence).

The J gene is TRBJ1-1, the V gene TRBV11-3; a possible D gene is TRBD1 (6 bases). CDR1 is SGHNT and CDR2 is YENEEA in the germline V gene. V was trimmed by 3 bases and J by 1 base, leaving 15 bases between them. The CDR3 totals 16 residues. The CDR3 DNA reads TGTGCCAGCAGCTTCCTAACCGGGACACCGAACACTGAAGCTTTCTTT. Translated: CASSFLTGTPNTEAFF.

This clone was observed a single time. This chain connects TRBV28 to TRBJ1-6; D unresolved. V was clipped by 3 bases and J by 6 bases, with 6 bases between them. The CDR3 length is 13 residues. Germline CDR1 and CDR2: MDHEN and SYDVKM. As DNA, the CDR3 is TGTGCCAGCAGTTTGATGGCTAATTCACCCCTCCACTTT. Amino acids: CASSLMANSPLHF. Supplemented by reference TRBV28 and TRBJ1-6, the full variable domain reads DVKVTQSSRYLVKRTGEKVFLECVQDMDHENMFWYRQDPGLGLRLIYFSYDVKMKEKGDIPEGYSVSREKKERFSLILESASTNQTSMYLCASSLMANSPLHFGNGTRLTVT.

The chain has TRBV27 and TRBJ2-3; TRBD2 agrees at 8 bases. Germline CDR1 and CDR2: MNHEY and SMNVEV (reference sequence). The ends lost 3 bases at V and 0 bases at J; junction bases unmatched: 2. This CDR3 is 15 amino acids long. CDR3 coding DNA: TGTGCCAGCAGTTTTAGCGGGGCTAGCACAGATACGCAGTATTTT. As protein: CASSFSGASTDTQYF.

The chain employs TRBV5-1 and TRBJ2-5, with D perhaps given as TRBD1 or TRBD2 (7 bases each). From germline, CDR1 is SGHRS and CDR2 YFSETQ. V lost 1 base and J lost 1, with 11 bases in between. This CDR3 has 15 residues. CDR3 nucleotides: TGCGCCAGCAGCTTGTCAGGGGGGGTCCAAGAGACCCAGTACTTC. The encoded protein is CASSLSGGVQETQYF.

The CDR3 region is CASSQVVGEQYF. The CDR3 DNA sequence: TGTGCCAGCAGCCAAGTTGTCGGGGAGCAGTACTTC. J is TRBJ2-7 and V is TRBV3-1 (or the pseudogene TRBV3-2); D is unclear. The V gene lost 1 base and the J gene lost 7 bases, with 8 bases spanning the gap. The length of the CDR3 is 12 residues. In germline, CDR1 is LGHDT, CDR2 YNNKEL (reference sequence).